These 18 T cell receptor beta chains originate from one sample sequenced in a study of T cell clonality in common variable immunodeficiency. TCRdb keeps only in-frame clones here, not all; method: immunoSEQ multiplex PCR. The sample shows around 47,000 clones, none of them appearing just once. Sequences were obtained from peripheral blood mononuclear cells. These TCRs come from a person aged 18-69 years in good health.

This clone was recorded at least ten times. The read terminates 3 residues ahead of where the CDR3 ends, so the germline J gene completes it. The chain carries TRBV27 and TRBJ2-5, with TRBD1 as a possible D gene (5 bases). This CDR3 is built from 14 residues. The germline V and J ends were trimmed by 6 bases and 4 bases, with 15 bases remaining between them. The V gene's germline CDR1 is MNHEY and CDR2 SMNVEV (reference sequence). Incomplete CDR3 DNA: TGTGCCAGCAGGGCTTGGGAAGGGGTAGAGACC. Translated, it gives CASRAWEGVET. The whole CDR3 reads CASRAWEGVETQYF.

The table lists this clone with many counts. With the read ending 3 residues before the CDR3 end, the germline J gene is used to fill in that end. J is TRBJ1-2 and V is TRBV7-3; D not certain. The V and J ends lost 1 base and 1 base respectively, with 10 bases between them. The CDR3 loop spans 15 amino acids. The germline gives CDR1 SGHTA, CDR2 FQGTGA. CDR3: CASSLKGRNNYGYTF. The sequenced part of the CDR3 DNA is TGTGCCAGCAGCTTAAAGGGCAGGAATAACTATGGC.

This clone was seen at least ten times. Sequencing ends 3 residues short of the CDR3 end; the germline J gene provides the rest. The chain has TRBV2 and TRBJ1-5, with D perhaps TRBD1 (5 bases). Germline CDR1 reads SNHLY; CDR2 reads FYNNEI. This CDR3 is 13 amino acids long. Trimming cost V 4 bases and J 5 bases, with 9 bases left between them. The CDR3 protein is CASSAAGDQPQHF. The CDR3 bases that were read are TGTGCCAGCAGTGCGGCGGGGGATCAGCCC.

This clone was observed at least ten times. From the germline J gene comes the end of the CDR3, since the read stops 3 residues before it. This chain joins TRBV11-2 and TRBJ2-1, with TRBD1 as a possible D gene (5 bases). CDR3 length equals 15 residues. Per the germline V gene, CDR1 is SGHAT and CDR2 is FQNNGV. Between the trimmed V and J ends, which lost 1 base and 7 bases, there was a span of 14 bases. CDR3 region: CASSLGALGDNEQFF. The part of the CDR3 DNA that was read is TGTGCCAGCAGCTTAGGCGCCCTAGGGGATAATGAG.

This clone has at least ten counts. The observed sequence ends 3 residues before the CDR3 terminus, with the missing tail filled in from the germline J gene. The V gene is TRBV20-1, the J gene TRBJ2-1, with TRBD1 identical over 10 bases. This CDR3 is 13 amino acids long. The V gene end was trimmed by 5 bases and the J gene end by 7 bases; junction bases not matched to a gene: 5. Germline V gene data show CDR1 as DFQATT and CDR2 as SNEGSKA (reference sequence). CDR3 amino acids: CSAPGQGYNEQFF. The sequenced CDR3 bases are TGCAGTGCTCCGGGACAGGGGTATAATGAG.

This clone was seen at least ten times. Coverage ceases 3 residues before the CDR3 finishes, and the germline J gene fills in the end. The chain joins TRBV19 to TRBJ1-2, with 10 nucleotides matching TRBD1. J lost 5 bases, V lost 6 bases, and 12 bases had no gene match. This CDR3 comprises 16 residues. Germline V gene data show CDR1 as LNHDA and CDR2 as SQIVND (reference sequence). Partial CDR3 DNA: TGTGCCAGTAGAAGGTCCGGGACAGGGGATCTGTATGGC. It encodes CASRRSGTGDLYG. In full, the CDR3 is CASRRSGTGDLYGYTF.

This clone was observed at least ten times. The read falls 3 residues short of the CDR3 end, and the missing part is taken from the germline J gene. V usage is TRBV30 and J usage is TRBJ1-2, with 7 bases that match TRBD1. From germline, CDR1 is GTSNPN and CDR2 SVGIG (reference sequence). V lost 0 bases to trimming and J lost 5 bases; unmatched junction nucleotides: 3. The CDR3 has 13 amino acids. The CDR3 here is CAWSVTGAYGYTF. The CDR3 bases that were read are TGTGCCTGGAGTGTCACAGGGGCGTATGGC.

This clone came up many times. The sequence runs out 3 residues before the end of the CDR3; the remainder is reconstructed from the germline J gene. This rearrangement joins TRBV2 to TRBJ1-1; possible D gene TRBD1, 6 bases. Germline V CDR1 and CDR2: SNHLY, FYNNEI. V dropped 7 bases and J dropped 5 bases, with 17 bases sitting between them. The CDR3 totals 14 residues. This CDR3 reads CASTFSTGATEAFF. The sequenced CDR3 bases are TGTGCCAGCACCTTCTCGACAGGCGCGACTGAA.

This clone was detected ten times or more. The read ends 3 residues shy of where the CDR3 ends; the end is completed using the germline J gene. This chain uses TRBV7-9 with TRBJ2-3, with a possible D match to TRBD2 (6 bases). This CDR3 is built from 14 residues. Trimming took off 2 bases at V and 7 bases at J, with 13 bases between the two ends. Germline CDR1 SEHNR, CDR2 FQNEAQ (reference sequence). The part of the CDR3 DNA that was read is TGTGCCAGCAGCTTAAGAGGTAGCGGCAATACG. It encodes CASSLRGSGNT. In full, the CDR3 is CASSLRGSGNTQYF.

In this sample, this clone turned up many times. The read halts 3 residues ahead of the CDR3 end, with the missing end drawn from the germline J gene. V usage is TRBV20-1 and J usage is TRBJ2-1, with D perhaps given as TRBD1 or TRBD2 (5 bases each). V lost 1 base to trimming and J lost 5 bases, with 15 bases between them. CDR3 length equals 15 residues. CDR1 and CDR2 from the germline V gene are DFQATT and SNEGSKA (reference sequence). The covered CDR3 bases are TGCAGTGCTAGAGTTATAGGGGAGTGGGACAATGAG. Protein product: CSARVIGEWDNE. The complete CDR3 sequence is CSARVIGEWDNEQFF.

This clone was recorded many times. The read ends 3 residues early relative to the CDR3; the germline J gene fills the gap. The J gene is TRBJ2-1, the V gene TRBV20-1, with 9 bases matching TRBD2. V was clipped by 6 bases and J by 3 bases; unmatched bases: 9. The CDR3 is made up of 15 amino acids. Germline-derived CDR1 and CDR2 are DFQATT and SNEGSKA (reference sequence). The CDR3 bases that were read are TGCAGTGCGACGACCGGGACTAGCTTCTACAATGAG. Protein: CSATTGTSFYNE. The entire CDR3 protein reads CSATTGTSFYNEQFF.

This clone was seen many times. From the germline J gene comes the end of the CDR3, since the read stops 3 residues before it. The V gene is TRBV10-3, the J gene TRBJ1-2; 8 bases agree with TRBD1. The length of the CDR3 is 15 residues. V dropped 8 bases and J dropped 3; count of bases not matched to a gene: 11. Germline loops: CDR1 ENHRY, CDR2 SYGVKD. The sequenced CDR3 bases are TGTGCCATCGGAAGGACAGGGATGGCTGACTATGGC. Amino acids: CAIGRTGMADYG. The complete CDR3 reads CAIGRTGMADYGYTF.

This clone showed up many times. Read sequence stops 3 residues before the CDR3 end, and the germline J gene provides the missing end. The chain couples TRBV29-1 to TRBJ1-1; D might be TRBD1 (6 bases). Germline V lookup: CDR1 SQVTM, CDR2 ANQGSEA. Trimming cost V 4 bases and J 3 bases, with 9 bases left between them. This CDR3 has 12 residues. The CDR3 sequence: CSVGRGDTEAFF. The CDR3 bases that were read are TGCAGCGTTGGCAGGGGAGACACTGAA.

This clone was recorded many times. From the germline J gene comes the end of the CDR3, since the read stops 3 residues before it. The chain is built from TRBV18 and TRBJ1-5; no definite D call. The V end lost 2 bases, the J end lost 4 bases, and 9 bases lay between the germline ends. The CDR3 spans 14 residues. CDR1 is KGHSH, CDR2 LQKENI, per germline. The part of the CDR3 DNA that was read is TGTGCCAGCTCACCAAACCCTAGGAATCAGCCC. Translation: CASSPNPRNQP. The CDR3 in full is CASSPNPRNQPQHF.

This clone came up many times. The sequence runs out 3 residues before the end of the CDR3; the remainder is reconstructed from the germline J gene. V and J are TRBV6-1 and TRBJ1-1, with 7 bases aligning to TRBD1. Germline V gives CDR1 MNHNS, CDR2 SASEGT. The CDR3 loop spans 16 amino acids. The CDR3 loop reads CASSESLRQGLSEAFF. The CDR3 DNA, read in part, is TGTGCCAGCAGTGAATCGTTGAGACAGGGTTTATCGGAA.

This clone was found many times. Coverage ceases 3 residues before the CDR3 finishes, and the germline J gene fills in the end. This sequence joins TRBV5-1 and TRBJ2-7; TRBD2 might be the D (6 bases). CDR3 length equals 13 residues. The V gene's germline CDR1 is SGHRS and CDR2 YFSETQ. V was clipped by 6 bases and J by 5 bases, with 15 bases between them. The covered CDR3 bases are TGCGCCAGCACGGCGGGGACGAGAGACGAG. It specifies CASTAGTRDE. Given in full, the CDR3 is CASTAGTRDEQYF.

Many counts were recorded for this clone. Read coverage stops 3 residues before the CDR3 terminus; the germline J gene supplies the remainder. The rearrangement links TRBV20-1 to TRBJ2-1, with D perhaps TRBD1 (6 bases). Looked up from germline, CDR1 is DFQATT and CDR2 is SNEGSKA (reference sequence). The germline V and J ends were trimmed by 0 bases and 0 bases, with 12 bases remaining between them. The CDR3 consists of 16 residues. The CDR3 loop is CSARDETGSSYNEQFF. The sequenced part of the CDR3 DNA is TGCAGTGCTAGAGATGAAACAGGGAGCTCCTACAATGAG.

This clone was counted ten times or more. The read is 3 residues too short to cover the CDR3 end, so that end is filled in from the germline J gene. This chain joins TRBV30 and TRBJ1-1; D unresolved. Looked up from germline, CDR1 is GTSNPN and CDR2 is SVGIG (reference sequence). V was cut by 3 bases and J by 1 base, with 9 bases left in between. CDR3 length: 13 amino acids. The CDR3 loop reads CAWRAGPNTEAFF. The CDR3 DNA, read in part, is TGTGCCTGGAGGGCTGGTCCGAACACTGAA.